This T cell receptor beta chain was recorded in a study of beta chain features in type 1 diabetes. Study observations and caveats: Insertion counts at VDJ junctions were lower in type 1 diabetes patients, who also showed more deletions there. There was a moderate but significant shortening of TCRB CDR3s in all four CD4+ subsets of Type 1 diabetes patients. TCRB repertoires of naive, central memory and Treg cells appeared more similar among patients than among healthy donors.

V was clipped by 3 bases and J by 8 bases; unmatched bases: 12. The germline V gene encodes CDR1 SQVTM and CDR2 ANQGSEA. This CDR3 has 14 residues. Remarks on this clone: Its antigen is not known.

Expressed TCRB transcripts were sequenced, since all the RNA that had been isolated was reverse transcribed. Assay: immunoSEQ multiplex PCR; the TCRdb copy retains only in-frame clones and omits some. Of around 300,000 clones detected, approximately 15% appear once; the ten largest clones hold roughly 0.015%. The receptor comes from a man younger than 30 with type 1 diabetes. This rearrangement joins TRBV29-1 to TRBJ1-1, with 7 positions matching TRBD1. The sample consisted of naive CD4+ T cells from blood. The CDR3: CSVDPILGQTEAFF. The CDR3 DNA is TGCAGCGTTGATCCCATCTTGGGACAGACCGAAGCTTTCTTT.